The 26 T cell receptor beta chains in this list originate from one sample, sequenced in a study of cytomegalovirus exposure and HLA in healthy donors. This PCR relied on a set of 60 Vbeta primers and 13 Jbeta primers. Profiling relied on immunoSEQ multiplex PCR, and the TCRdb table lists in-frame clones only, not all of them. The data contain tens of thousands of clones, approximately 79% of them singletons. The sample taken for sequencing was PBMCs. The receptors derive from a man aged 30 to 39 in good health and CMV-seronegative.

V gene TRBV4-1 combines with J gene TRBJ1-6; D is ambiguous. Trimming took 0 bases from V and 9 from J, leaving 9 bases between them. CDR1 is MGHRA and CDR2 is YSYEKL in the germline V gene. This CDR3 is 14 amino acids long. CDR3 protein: CASSQDLIASPLHF. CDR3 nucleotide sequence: TGCGCCAGCAGCCAAGATCTCATAGCTTCACCCCTCCACTTT.

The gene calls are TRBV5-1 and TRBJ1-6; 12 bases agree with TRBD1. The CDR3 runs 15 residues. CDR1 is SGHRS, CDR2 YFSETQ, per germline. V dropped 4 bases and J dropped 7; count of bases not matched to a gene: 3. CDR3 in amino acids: CASSQGQGANSPLHF. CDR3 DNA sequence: TGCGCCAGCAGCCAGGGACAGGGGGCCAATTCACCCCTCCACTTT.

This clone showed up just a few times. CDR3 DNA sequence: TGTGCCAGCAGCCAAGCGGATACGCAGTATTTT. Translation gives CASSQADTQYF. The chain links TRBV6-6 to TRBJ2-3; D is unclear. There are 11 residues in the CDR3. CDR1 is MNHNY, CDR2 SVGAGI, per germline (reference sequence). Trimming took 6 bases from V and 6 from J, leaving 7 bases between them.

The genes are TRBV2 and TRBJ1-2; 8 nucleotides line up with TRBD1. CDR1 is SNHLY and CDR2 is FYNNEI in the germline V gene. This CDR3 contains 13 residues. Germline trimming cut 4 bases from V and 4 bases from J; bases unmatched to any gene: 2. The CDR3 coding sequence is TGTGCCAGCAGTGCCGGGACAGGCTATGGCTACACCTTC. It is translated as CASSAGTGYGYTF.

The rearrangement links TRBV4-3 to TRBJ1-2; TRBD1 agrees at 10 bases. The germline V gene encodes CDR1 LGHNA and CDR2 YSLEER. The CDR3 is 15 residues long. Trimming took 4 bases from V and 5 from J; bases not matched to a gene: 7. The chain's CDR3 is CASSPNRQGAYGYTF. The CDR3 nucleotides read TGCGCCAGCAGCCCCAACAGACAGGGGGCATATGGCTACACCTTC.

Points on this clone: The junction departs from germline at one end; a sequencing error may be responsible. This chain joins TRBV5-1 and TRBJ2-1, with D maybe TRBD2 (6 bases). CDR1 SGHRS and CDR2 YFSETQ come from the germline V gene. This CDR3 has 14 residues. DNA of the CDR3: TGCGCCAGCAGCTTCGGGGACTCCTTCAATGAGCAGTTCTTC. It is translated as CASSFGDSFNEQFF.

CDR3 sequence (DNA): TGTGCCAGCAGTTTGACCGGGACAGTGAACACTGAAGCTTTCTTT. Translation: CASSLTGTVNTEAFF. The chain joins TRBV28 to TRBJ1-1, with 7 bases lining up with TRBD1. Trimming removed 3 bases from V and 0 bases from J; junction bases left unmatched: 4. CDR1 MDHEN and CDR2 SYDVKM come from the germline V gene. This CDR3 region has 15 residues.

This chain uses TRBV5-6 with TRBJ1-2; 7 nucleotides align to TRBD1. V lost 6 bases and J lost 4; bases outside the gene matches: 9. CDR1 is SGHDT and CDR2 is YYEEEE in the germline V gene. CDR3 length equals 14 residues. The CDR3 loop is CASNLETGFYGYTF. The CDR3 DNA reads TGTGCCAGCAACTTAGAGACAGGGTTCTATGGCTACACCTTC.

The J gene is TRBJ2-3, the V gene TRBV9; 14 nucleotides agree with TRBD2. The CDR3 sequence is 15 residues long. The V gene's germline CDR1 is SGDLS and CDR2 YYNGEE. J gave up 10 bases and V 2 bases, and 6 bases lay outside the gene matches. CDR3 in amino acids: CASSVGTSGGQPQYF. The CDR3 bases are TGTGCCAGCAGCGTCGGGACTAGCGGGGGACAACCGCAGTATTTT. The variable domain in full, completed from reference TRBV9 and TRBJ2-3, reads DSGVTQTPKHLITATGQRVTLRCSPRSGDLSVYWYQQSLDQGLQFLIQYYNGEERAKGNILERFSAQQFPDLHSELNLSSLELGDSALYFCASSVGTSGGQPQYFGPGTRLTVL.

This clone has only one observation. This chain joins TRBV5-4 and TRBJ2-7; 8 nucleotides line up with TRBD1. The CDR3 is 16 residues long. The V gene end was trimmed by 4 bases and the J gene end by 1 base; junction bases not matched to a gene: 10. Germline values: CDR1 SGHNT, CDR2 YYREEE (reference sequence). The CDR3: CASSLSEGTGSYEQYF. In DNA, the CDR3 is TGTGCCAGCAGCCTCTCTGAGGGGACAGGTTCCTACGAGCAGTACTTC. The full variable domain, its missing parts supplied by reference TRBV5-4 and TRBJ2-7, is ETGVTQSPTHLIKTRGQQVTLRCSSQSGHNTVSWYQQALGQGPQFIFQYYREEENGRGNFPPRFSGLQFPNYSSELNVNALELDDSALYLCASSLSEGTGSYEQYFGPGTRLTVT.

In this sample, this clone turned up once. The CDR3 nucleotides read TGTGCCAGCAGCTGGACAGGGTCCTACAATGAGCAGTTCTTC. Translated: CASSWTGSYNEQFF. This rearrangement joins TRBV6-5 to TRBJ2-1, with 8 nucleotides matching TRBD1. CDR1 is MNHEY and CDR2 is SVGAGI in the germline V gene. This CDR3 region has 14 residues. V lost 6 bases and J lost 1; bases outside the gene matches: 2.

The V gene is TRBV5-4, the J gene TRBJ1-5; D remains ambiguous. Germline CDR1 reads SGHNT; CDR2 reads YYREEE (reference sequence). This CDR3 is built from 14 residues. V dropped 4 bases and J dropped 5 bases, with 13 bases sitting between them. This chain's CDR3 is CASSRGGQYQPQHF. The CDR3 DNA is TGTGCCAGCAGCCGGGGAGGCCAGTATCAGCCCCAGCATTTT.

This CDR3 reads CASSPRRAGGIQETQYF. The CDR3 DNA reads as TGTGCCAGCTCTCCGCGGCGAGCGGGGGGGATCCAAGAGACCCAGTACTTC. The gene calls are TRBV18 and TRBJ2-5, with 10 bases fitting TRBD2. The germline V gene encodes CDR1 KGHSH and CDR2 LQKENI. The CDR3 totals 17 residues. The V segment lost 6 bases and the J segment 1 base; nucleotides outside the gene matches: 11.

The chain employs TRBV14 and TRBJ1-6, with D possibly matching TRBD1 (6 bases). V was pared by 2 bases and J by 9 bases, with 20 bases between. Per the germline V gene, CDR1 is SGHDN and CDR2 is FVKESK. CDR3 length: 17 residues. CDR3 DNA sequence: TGTGCCAGCAGCCAATTTCGAACGGGACAAGTTGGTTCACCCCTCCACTTT. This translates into CASSQFRTGQVGSPLHF.

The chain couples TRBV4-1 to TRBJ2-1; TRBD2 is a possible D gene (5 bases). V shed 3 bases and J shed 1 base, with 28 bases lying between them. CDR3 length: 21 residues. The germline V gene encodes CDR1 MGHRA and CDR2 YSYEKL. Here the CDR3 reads CASSQVPIGETAMGSYNEQFF. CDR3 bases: TGCGCCAGCAGCCAGGTCCCCATCGGGGAGACGGCCATGGGGTCCTACAATGAGCAGTTCTTC.

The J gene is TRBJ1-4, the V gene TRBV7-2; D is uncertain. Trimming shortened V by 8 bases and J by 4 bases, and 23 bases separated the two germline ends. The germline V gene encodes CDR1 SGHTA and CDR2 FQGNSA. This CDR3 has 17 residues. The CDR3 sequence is CASEIRSSLLSNEKLFF. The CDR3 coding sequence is TGTGCCAGCGAGATTAGGAGCAGCTTACTAAGTAATGAAAAACTGTTTTTT.

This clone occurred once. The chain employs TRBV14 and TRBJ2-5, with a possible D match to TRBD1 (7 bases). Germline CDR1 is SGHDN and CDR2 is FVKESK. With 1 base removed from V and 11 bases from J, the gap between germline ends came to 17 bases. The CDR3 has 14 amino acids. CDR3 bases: TGTGCCAGCAGCCAAGTGAGACAGGGCGGGGAGCAGTACTTC. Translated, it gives CASSQVRQGGEQYF.

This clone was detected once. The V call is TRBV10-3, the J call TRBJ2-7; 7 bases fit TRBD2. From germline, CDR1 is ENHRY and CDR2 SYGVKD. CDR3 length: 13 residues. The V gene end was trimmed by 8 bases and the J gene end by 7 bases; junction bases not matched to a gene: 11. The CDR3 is CAIAAVQRDEQYF. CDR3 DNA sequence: TGTGCCATCGCCGCAGTCCAGCGGGATGAGCAGTACTTC.

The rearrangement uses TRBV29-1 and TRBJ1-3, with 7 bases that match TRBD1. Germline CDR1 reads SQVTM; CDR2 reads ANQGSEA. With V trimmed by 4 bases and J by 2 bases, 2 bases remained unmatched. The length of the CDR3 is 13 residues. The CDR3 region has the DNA TGCAGCGTTGGACAGGGAACTGGAAACACCATATATTTT. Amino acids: CSVGQGTGNTIYF.

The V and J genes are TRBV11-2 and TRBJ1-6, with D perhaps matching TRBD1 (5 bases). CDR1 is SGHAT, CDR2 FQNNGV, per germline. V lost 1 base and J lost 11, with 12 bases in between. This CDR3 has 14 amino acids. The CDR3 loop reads CASSLVGSQAPLHF. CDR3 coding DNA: TGTGCCAGCAGCTTAGTAGGTTCACAGGCACCCCTCCACTTT. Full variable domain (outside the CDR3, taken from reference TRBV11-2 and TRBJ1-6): EAGVAQSPRYKIIEKRQSVAFWCNPISGHATLYWYQQILGQGPKLLIQFQNNGVVDDSQLPKDRFSAERLKGVDSTLKIQPAKLEDSAVYLCASSLVGSQAPLHFGNGTRLTVT.

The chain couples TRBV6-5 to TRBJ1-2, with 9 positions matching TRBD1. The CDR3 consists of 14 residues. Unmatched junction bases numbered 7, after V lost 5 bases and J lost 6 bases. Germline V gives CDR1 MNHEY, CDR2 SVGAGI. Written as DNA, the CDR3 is TGTGCCAGCAGTCGGGGACAGGGAATTAATGGCTACACCTTC. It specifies CASSRGQGINGYTF.

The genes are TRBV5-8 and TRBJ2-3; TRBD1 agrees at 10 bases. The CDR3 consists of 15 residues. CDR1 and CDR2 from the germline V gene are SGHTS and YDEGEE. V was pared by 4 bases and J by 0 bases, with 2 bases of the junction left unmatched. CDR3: CASSLGQGSTDTQYF. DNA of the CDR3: TGTGCCAGCAGCCTGGGACAGGGGAGCACAGATACGCAGTATTTT.

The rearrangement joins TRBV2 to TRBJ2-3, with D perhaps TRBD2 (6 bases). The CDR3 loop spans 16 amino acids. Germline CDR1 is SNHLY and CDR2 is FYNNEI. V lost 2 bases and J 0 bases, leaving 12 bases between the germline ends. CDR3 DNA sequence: TGTGCCAGCAGTGAACACGTTGGGACTAGCACAGATACGCAGTATTTT. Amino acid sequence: CASSEHVGTSTDTQYF.

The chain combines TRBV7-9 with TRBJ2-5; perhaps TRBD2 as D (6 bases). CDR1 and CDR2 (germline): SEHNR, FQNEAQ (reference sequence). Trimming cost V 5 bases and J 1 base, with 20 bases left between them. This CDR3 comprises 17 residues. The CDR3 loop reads CASSPLRVGGIQETQYF. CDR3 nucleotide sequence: TGTGCCAGCAGCCCGCTCAGGGTGGGGGGAATCCAAGAGACCCAGTACTTC. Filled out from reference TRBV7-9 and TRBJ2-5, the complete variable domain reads DTGVSQNPRHKITKRGQNVTFRCDPISEHNRLYWYRQTLGQGPEFLTYFQNEAQLEKSRLLSDRFSAERPKGSFSTLEIQRTEQGDSAMYLCASSPLRVGGIQETQYFGPGTRLLVL.

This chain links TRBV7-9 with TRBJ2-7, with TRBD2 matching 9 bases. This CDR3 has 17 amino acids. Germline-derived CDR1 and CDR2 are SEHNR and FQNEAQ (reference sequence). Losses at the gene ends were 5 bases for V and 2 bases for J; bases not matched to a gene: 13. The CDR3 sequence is CASSPTAKAGGAYEQYF. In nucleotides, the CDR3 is TGTGCCAGCAGCCCAACCGCGAAGGCGGGAGGGGCCTACGAGCAGTACTTC.

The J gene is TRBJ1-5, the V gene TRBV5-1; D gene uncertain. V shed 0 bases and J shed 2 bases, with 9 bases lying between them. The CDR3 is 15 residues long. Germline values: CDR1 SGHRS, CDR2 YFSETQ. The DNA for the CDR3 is TGCGCCAGCAGCTTGGACGGGGATGGCAATCAGCCCCAGCATTTT. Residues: CASSLDGDGNQPQHF.